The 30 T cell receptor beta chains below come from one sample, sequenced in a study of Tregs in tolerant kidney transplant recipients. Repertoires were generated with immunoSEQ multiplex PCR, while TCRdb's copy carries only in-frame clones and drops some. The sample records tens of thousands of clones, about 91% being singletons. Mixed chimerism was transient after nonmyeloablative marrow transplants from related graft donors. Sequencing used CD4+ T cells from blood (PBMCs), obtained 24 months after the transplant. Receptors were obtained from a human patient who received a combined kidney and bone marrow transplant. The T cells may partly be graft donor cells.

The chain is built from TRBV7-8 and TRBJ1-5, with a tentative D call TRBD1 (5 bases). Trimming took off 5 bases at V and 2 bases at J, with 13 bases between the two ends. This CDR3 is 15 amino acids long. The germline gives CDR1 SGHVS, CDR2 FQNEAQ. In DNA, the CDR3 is TGTGCCAGCAGCCAGGTGTTAGGGGGCAATCAGCCCCAGCATTTT. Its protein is CASSQVLGGNQPQHF.

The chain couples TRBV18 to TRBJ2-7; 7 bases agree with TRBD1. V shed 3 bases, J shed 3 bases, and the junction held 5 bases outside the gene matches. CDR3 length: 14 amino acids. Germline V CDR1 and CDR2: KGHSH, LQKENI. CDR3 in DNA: TGTGCCAGCTCACCGGTGACAGGGAACTACGAGCAGTACTTC. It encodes CASSPVTGNYEQYF.

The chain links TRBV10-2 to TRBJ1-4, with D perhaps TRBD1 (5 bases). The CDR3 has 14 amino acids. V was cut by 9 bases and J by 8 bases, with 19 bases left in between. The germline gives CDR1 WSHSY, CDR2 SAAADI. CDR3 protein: CASNRLTTVEKLFF. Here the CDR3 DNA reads TGCGCCAGTAACAGGCTGACAACGGTGGAAAAACTGTTTTTT.

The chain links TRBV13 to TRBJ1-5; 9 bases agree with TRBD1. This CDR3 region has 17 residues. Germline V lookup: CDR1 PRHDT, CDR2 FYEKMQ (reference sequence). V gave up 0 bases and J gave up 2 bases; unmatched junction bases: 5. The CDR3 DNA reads TGTGCCAGCAGCTTAGGCCGGGACAGGGCGGGCAATCAGCCCCAGCATTTT. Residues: CASSLGRDRAGNQPQHF.

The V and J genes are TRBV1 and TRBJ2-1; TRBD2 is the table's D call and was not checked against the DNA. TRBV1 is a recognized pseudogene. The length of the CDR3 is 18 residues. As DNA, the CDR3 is TGCACCAGCAGCCAAGATCCCGGGGATCCTACAACTACAAATGAGCAGTTCTTC. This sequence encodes CTSSQDPGDPTTTNEQFF.

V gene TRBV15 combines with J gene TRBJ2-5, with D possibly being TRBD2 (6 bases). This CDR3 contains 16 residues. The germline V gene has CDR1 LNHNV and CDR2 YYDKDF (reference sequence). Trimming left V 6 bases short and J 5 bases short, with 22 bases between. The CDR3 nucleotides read TGTGCCACCAGTTCTCCCTGGTTCTCTGGGAGGGAGACCCAGTACTTC. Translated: CATSSPWFSGRETQYF.

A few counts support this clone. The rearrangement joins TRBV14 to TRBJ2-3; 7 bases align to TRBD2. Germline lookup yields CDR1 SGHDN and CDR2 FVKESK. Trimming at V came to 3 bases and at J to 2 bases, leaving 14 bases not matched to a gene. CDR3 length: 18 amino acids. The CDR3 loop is CASSQMKHLTSFTDTQYF. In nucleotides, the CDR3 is TGTGCCAGCAGCCAGATGAAACACTTGACTAGCTTCACAGATACGCAGTATTTT.

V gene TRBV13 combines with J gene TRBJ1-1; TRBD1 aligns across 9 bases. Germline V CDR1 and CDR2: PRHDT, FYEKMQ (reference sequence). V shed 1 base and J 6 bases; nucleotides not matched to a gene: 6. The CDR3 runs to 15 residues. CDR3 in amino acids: CASSLVRDRAPEAFF. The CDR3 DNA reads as TGTGCCAGCAGCTTAGTTAGGGACAGGGCCCCTGAAGCTTTCTTT. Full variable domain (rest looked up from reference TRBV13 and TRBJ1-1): AAGVIQSPRHLIKEKRETATLKCYPIPRHDTVYWYQQGPGQDPQFLISFYEKMQSDKGSIPDRFSAQQFSDYHSELNMSSLELGDSALYFCASSLVRDRAPEAFFGQGTRLTVV.

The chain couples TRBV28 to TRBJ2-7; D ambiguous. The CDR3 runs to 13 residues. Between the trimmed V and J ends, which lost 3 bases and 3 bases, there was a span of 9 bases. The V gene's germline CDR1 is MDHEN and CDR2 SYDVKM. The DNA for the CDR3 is TGTGCCAGCAGTTTGGTCGGAGACTACGAGCAGTACTTC. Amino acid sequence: CASSLVGDYEQYF.

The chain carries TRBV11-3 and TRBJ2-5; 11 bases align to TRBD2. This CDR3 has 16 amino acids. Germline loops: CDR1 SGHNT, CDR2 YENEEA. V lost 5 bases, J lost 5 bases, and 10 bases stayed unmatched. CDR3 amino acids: CASSNRLAGYVETQYF. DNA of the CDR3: TGTGCCAGCAGCAACCGACTAGCGGGATATGTGGAGACCCAGTACTTC.

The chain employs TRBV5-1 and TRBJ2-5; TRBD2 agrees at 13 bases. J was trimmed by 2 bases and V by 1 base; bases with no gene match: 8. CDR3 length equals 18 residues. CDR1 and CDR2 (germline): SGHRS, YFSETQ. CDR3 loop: CASSLSGLAGVSQETQYF. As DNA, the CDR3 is TGCGCCAGCAGCTTGAGCGGACTAGCGGGAGTATCGCAAGAGACCCAGTACTTC.

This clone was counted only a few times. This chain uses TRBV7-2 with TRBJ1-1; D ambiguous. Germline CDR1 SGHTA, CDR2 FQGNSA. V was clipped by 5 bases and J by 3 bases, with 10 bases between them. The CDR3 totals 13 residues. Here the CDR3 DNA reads TGTGCCAGCAGCCCATCCACGGACACTGAAGCTTTCTTT. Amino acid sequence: CASSPSTDTEAFF.

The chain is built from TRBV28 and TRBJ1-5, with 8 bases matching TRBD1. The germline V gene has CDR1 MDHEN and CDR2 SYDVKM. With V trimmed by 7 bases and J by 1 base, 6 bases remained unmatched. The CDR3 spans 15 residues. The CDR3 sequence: CASILDRGSNQPQHF. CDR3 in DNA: TGTGCCAGCATTCTAGACAGGGGAAGCAATCAGCCCCAGCATTTT.

The CDR3 DNA reads TGTGCCAGCAGCTTAGAACAGGGAACTGAAGCTTTCTTT. Protein product: CASSLEQGTEAFF. This rearrangement joins TRBV11-2 to TRBJ1-1; D may be TRBD1 (6 bases). The CDR3 has 13 amino acids. V was shortened by 0 bases and J by 5 bases, with 7 bases between the two germline ends. Germline CDR1 SGHAT, CDR2 FQNNGV.

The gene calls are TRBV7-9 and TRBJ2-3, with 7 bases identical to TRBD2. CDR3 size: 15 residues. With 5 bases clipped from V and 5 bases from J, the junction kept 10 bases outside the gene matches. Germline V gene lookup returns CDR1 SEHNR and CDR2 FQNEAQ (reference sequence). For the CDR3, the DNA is TGTGCCAGCAGCCAGGGTAGTAGCGGGCAAGATACGCAGTATTTT. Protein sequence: CASSQGSSGQDTQYF. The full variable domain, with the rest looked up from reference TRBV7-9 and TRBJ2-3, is DTGVSQNPRHKITKRGQNVTFRCDPISEHNRLYWYRQTLGQGPEFLTYFQNEAQLEKSRLLSDRFSAERPKGSFSTLEIQRTEQGDSAMYLCASSQGSSGQDTQYFGPGTRLTVL.

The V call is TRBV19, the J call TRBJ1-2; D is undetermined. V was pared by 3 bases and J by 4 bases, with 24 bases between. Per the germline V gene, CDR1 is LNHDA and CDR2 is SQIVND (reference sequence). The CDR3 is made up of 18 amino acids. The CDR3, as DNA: TGTGCCAGTAGTATTAGGTTCGGGTTTGATTCAGGAGGCTATGGCTACACCTTC. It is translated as CASSIRFGFDSGGYGYTF.

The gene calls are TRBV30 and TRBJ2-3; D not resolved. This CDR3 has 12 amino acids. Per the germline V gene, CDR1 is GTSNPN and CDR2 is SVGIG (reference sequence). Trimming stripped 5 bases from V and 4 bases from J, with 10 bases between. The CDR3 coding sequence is TGTGCCTGGTCGCAGATCGCAGATACGCAGTATTTT. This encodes CAWSQIADTQYF.

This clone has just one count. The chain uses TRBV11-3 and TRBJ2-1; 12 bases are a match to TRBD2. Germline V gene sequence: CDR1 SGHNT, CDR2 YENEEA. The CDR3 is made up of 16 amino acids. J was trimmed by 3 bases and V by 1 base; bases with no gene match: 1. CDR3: CASSLGTSGVYNEQFF. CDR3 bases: TGTGCCAGCAGCTTAGGGACTAGCGGGGTCTACAATGAGCAGTTCTTC.

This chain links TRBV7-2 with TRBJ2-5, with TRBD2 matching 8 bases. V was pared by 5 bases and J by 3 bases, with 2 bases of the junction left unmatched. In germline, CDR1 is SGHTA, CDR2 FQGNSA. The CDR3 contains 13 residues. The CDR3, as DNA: TGTGCCAGCAGCCGGGGGGGGGAAGAGACCCAGTACTTC. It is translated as CASSRGGEETQYF. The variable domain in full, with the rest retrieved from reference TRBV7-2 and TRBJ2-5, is GAGVSQSPSNKVTEKGKDVELRCDPISGHTALYWYRQSLGQGLEFLIYFQGNSAPDKSGLPSDRFSAERTGGSVSTLTIQRTQQEDSAVYLCASSRGGEETQYFGPGTRLLVL.

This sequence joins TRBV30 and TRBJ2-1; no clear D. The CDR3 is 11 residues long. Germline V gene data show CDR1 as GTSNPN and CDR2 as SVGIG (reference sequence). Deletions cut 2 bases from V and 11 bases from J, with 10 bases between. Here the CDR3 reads CAWSRSQKQFF. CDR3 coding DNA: TGTGCCTGGAGTAGGAGTCAGAAGCAGTTCTTC.

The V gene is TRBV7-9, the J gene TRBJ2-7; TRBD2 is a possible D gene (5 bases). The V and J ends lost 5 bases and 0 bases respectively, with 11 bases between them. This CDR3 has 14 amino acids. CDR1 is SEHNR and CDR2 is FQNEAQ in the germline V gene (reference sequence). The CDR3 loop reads CASSGGQNSYEQYF. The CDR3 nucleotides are TGTGCCAGCAGCGGCGGGCAGAACTCCTACGAGCAGTACTTC.

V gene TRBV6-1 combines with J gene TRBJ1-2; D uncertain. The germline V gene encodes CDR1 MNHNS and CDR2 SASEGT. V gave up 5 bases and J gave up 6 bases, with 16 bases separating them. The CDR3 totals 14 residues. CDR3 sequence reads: CASSKDLVPNGYTF. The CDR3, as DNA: TGTGCCAGCAGTAAGGACTTAGTTCCCAATGGCTACACCTTC.

The CDR3 DNA reads TGTGCCTGGAGTGCCGCCGGGACTAGCGGGATTGATACGCAGTATTTT. This codes for CAWSAAGTSGIDTQYF. The chain combines TRBV30 with TRBJ2-3; 13 positions agree with TRBD2. The ends lost 1 base at V and 6 bases at J; junction bases unmatched: 7. There are 16 residues in the CDR3. The germline V gene encodes CDR1 GTSNPN and CDR2 SVGIG (reference sequence). Full variable domain (outside the CDR3, taken from reference TRBV30 and TRBJ2-3): SQTIHQWPATLVQPVGSPLSLECTVEGTSNPNLYWYRQAAGRGLQLLFYSVGIGQISSEVPQNLSASRPQDRQFILSSKKLLLSDSGFYLCAWSAAGTSGIDTQYFGPGTRLTVL.

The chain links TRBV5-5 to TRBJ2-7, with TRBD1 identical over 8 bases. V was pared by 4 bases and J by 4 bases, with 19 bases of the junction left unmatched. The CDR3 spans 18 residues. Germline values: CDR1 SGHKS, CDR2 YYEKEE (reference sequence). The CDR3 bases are TGTGCCAGCAGCCCATGGTTTACCCCAGGGGGCGCTAGGTACGAGCAGTACTTC. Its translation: CASSPWFTPGGARYEQYF. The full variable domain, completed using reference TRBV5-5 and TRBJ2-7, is DAGVTQSPTHLIKTRGQQVTLRCSPISGHKSVSWYQQVLGQGPQFIFQYYEKEERGRGNFPDRFSARQFPNYSSELNVNALLLGDSALYLCASSPWFTPGGARYEQYFGPGTRLTVT.

This CDR3 is CSGDRGLSTEAFF. The CDR3 region has the DNA TGCAGCGGTGATAGGGGGCTGAGCACTGAAGCTTTCTTT. V and J are TRBV29-1 and TRBJ1-1; 7 bases align to TRBD1. The CDR3 consists of 13 residues. Germline lookup yields CDR1 SQVTM and CDR2 ANQGSEA. With 7 bases clipped from V and 4 bases from J, the junction kept 9 bases outside the gene matches. Complete variable domain (other parts from reference TRBV29-1 and TRBJ1-1): SAVISQKPSRDICQRGTSLTIQCQVDSQVTMMFWYRQQPGQSLTLIATANQGSEATYESGFVIDKFPISRPNLTFSTLTVSNMSPEDSSIYLCSGDRGLSTEAFFGQGTRLTVV.

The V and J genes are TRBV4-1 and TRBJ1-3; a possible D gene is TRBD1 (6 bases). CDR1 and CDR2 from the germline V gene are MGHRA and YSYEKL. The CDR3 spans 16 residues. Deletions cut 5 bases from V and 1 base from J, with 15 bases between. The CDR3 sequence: CASSGDTTRSGNTIYF. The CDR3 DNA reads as TGCGCCAGCAGCGGGGACACCACGCGATCTGGAAACACCATATATTTT.

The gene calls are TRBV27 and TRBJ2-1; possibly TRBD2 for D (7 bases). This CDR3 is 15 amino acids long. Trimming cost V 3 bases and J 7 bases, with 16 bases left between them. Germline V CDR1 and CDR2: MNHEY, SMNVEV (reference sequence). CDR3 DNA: TGTGCCAGCAGTTTTTGGAGGGGGGGGATGAATGAGCAGTTCTTC. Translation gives CASSFWRGGMNEQFF.

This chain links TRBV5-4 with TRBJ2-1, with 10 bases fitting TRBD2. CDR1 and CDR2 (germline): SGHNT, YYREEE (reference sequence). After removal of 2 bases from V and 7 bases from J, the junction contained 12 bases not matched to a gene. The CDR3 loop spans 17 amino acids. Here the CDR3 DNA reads TGTGCCAGCAGCTTCCCTAGCGGGGGTTGGTTCGGGAATGAGCAGTTCTTC. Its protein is CASSFPSGGWFGNEQFF.

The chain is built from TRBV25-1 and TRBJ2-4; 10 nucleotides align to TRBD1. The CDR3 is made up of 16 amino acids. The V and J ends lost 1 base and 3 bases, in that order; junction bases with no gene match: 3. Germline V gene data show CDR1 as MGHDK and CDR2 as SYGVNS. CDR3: CASSESGTGVKNIQYF. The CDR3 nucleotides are TGTGCCAGCAGTGAATCCGGGACAGGGGTCAAAAACATTCAGTACTTC.

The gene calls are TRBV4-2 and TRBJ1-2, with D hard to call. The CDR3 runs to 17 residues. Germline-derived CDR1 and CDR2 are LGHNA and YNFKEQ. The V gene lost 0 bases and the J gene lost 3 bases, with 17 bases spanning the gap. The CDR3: CASSQDAAAGEDYGYTF. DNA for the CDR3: TGTGCCAGCAGCCAAGACGCAGCAGCAGGTGAAGACTATGGCTACACCTTC.